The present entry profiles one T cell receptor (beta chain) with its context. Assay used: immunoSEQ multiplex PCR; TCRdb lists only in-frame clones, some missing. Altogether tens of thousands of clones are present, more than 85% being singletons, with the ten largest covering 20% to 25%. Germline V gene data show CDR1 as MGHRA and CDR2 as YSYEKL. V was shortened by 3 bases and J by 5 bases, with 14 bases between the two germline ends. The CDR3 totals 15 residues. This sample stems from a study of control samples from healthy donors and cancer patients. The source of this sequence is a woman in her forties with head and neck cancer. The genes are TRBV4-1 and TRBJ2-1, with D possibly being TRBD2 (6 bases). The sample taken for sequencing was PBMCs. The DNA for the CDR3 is TGCGCCAGCAGCCAGGTGGGGGGATTAAACAATGAGCAGTTCTTC. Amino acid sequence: CASSQVGGLNNEQFF.